Below are 32 T cell receptor beta chains sequenced from a single sample in a study of OX40 agonist ivuxolimab in advanced cancers. Data came from immunoSEQ multiplex PCR; TCRdb stores just in-frame clones and leaves some out. In the table there are roughly 33,000 clones, about four fifths of which are singletons. The sequencing used CD4+ or CD8+ T cells sorted from blood, collected in a trial of the OX40 agonist ivuxolimab. These receptors all stem from an adult with an advanced solid tumor such as melanoma, head and neck, liver or kidney cancer.

V gene TRBV29-1 combines with J gene TRBJ2-5; 9 bases are shared with TRBD1. The CDR3 is made up of 14 amino acids. The V and J ends lost 6 bases and 6 bases, in that order; junction bases with no gene match: 11. Germline assignment: CDR1 SQVTM and CDR2 ANQGSEA. The DNA of the CDR3 is TGCAGCGTGGCCGGACAGGGGAGCAAAAAGACCCAGTACTTC. It specifies CSVAGQGSKKTQYF.

The chain employs TRBV5-8 and TRBJ2-2; a weak D match, TRBD2 (5 bases). This CDR3 is built from 16 residues. The germline V gene encodes CDR1 SGHTS and CDR2 YDEGEE. V was clipped by 0 bases and J by 5 bases, with 14 bases between them. This chain's CDR3 is CASSLGTRGMTGELFF. Here the CDR3 DNA reads TGTGCCAGCAGCTTGGGGACCCGGGGAATGACCGGGGAGCTGTTTTTT.

This clone turned up a few times. CDR3 region: CASSPRQAHEQYF. In DNA, the CDR3 is TGTGCCAGCTCACCACGTCAGGCCCACGAGCAGTACTTC. This chain uses TRBV18 with TRBJ2-7; D not resolved. Between the trimmed V and J ends, which lost 1 base and 5 bases, there was a span of 9 bases. Germline assignment: CDR1 KGHSH and CDR2 LQKENI. The CDR3 is 13 amino acids.

V is TRBV6-1 and J is TRBJ2-7, with 8 bases lining up with TRBD1. This CDR3 has 15 amino acids. Per the germline V gene, CDR1 is MNHNS and CDR2 is SASEGT. V gave up 7 bases and J gave up 4 bases; unmatched junction bases: 12. In nucleotides, the CDR3 is TGTGCCAGCAAACCCGGGCAGGGGGCTGGGTACGAGCAGTACGTC. Its translation is CASKPGQGAGYEQYV.

This chain connects TRBV11-2 to TRBJ1-1; D perhaps matches TRBD1 (6 bases). The germline gives CDR1 SGHAT, CDR2 FQNNGV. The CDR3 has 15 amino acids. Trimming removed 4 bases at V and 5 bases at J, with 17 bases between. Here the CDR3 reads CASSSLQGGRTEAFF. The CDR3, as DNA: TGTGCCAGCAGCTCCCTACAGGGTGGAAGAACTGAAGCTTTCTTT.

V usage is TRBV4-1 and J usage is TRBJ1-2, with a tentative D call TRBD1 (5 bases). The CDR3 loop spans 19 amino acids. V lost 3 bases to trimming and J lost 5 bases, with 28 bases between them. CDR1 MGHRA and CDR2 YSYEKL come from the germline V gene. DNA for the CDR3: TGCGCCAGCAGCCATAGGGGAAGGGAAAGCTCCCGCGTGGGGTATGGCTACACCTTC. It is translated as CASSHRGRESSRVGYGYTF.

V usage is TRBV7-3 and J usage is TRBJ2-5, with D possibly matching TRBD2 (5 bases). This CDR3 is 13 amino acids long. V was shortened by 2 bases and J by 1 base, with 5 bases between the two germline ends. Germline CDR1 is SGHTA and CDR2 is FQGTGA. CDR3 coding DNA: TGTGCCAGCAGCTTACTAGCCCAAGAGACCCAGTACTTC. Translated: CASSLLAQETQYF.

The chain has TRBV5-4 and TRBJ2-1; 16 nucleotides align to TRBD2. This CDR3 region has 17 residues. CDR1 SGHNT and CDR2 YYREEE come from the germline V gene (reference sequence). V shed 5 bases, J shed 2 bases, and the junction held 4 bases outside the gene matches. The CDR3 DNA reads TGTGCCAGCAGTTCCGGGACTAGCGGGGGGGCCTACAATGAGCAGTTCTTC. Its protein product is CASSSGTSGGAYNEQFF.

V is TRBV2 and J is TRBJ1-6; no clear D. Trimming left V 1 base short and J 8 bases short, with 6 bases between. From germline, CDR1 is SNHLY and CDR2 FYNNEI. The CDR3 loop spans 13 amino acids. CDR3 bases: TGTGCCAGCAGTGAAGAACAGCATTCACCCCTCCACTTT. Protein product: CASSEEQHSPLHF. The full variable domain, with the rest looked up from reference TRBV2 and TRBJ1-6, is EPEVTQTPSHQVTQMGQEVILRCVPISNHLYFYWYRQILGQKVEFLVSFYNNEISEKSEIFDDQFSVERPDGSNFTLKIRSTKLEDSAMYFCASSEEQHSPLHFGNGTRLTVT.

As concerns this clone: Additional DNA sequences in this sample encode the identical CDR3. The chain couples TRBV19 to TRBJ2-2, with 10 bases identical to TRBD1. The CDR3 is 14 amino acids. Germline V lookup: CDR1 LNHDA, CDR2 SQIVND (reference sequence). Trimming cost V 6 bases and J 6 bases; bases outside gene matches: 4. The CDR3 here is CASRSGQGAGELFF. The CDR3 nucleotides read TGTGCCAGTAGATCAGGACAGGGGGCCGGGGAGCTGTTTTTT. Full variable domain (missing parts from reference TRBV19 and TRBJ2-2): DGGITQSPKYLFRKEGQNVTLSCEQNLNHDAMYWYRQDPGQGLRLIYYSQIVNDFQKGDIAEGYSVSREKKESFPLTVTSAQKNPTAFYLCASRSGQGAGELFFGEGSRLTVL.

The chain links TRBV5-4 to TRBJ1-1; D remains ambiguous. Looked up from germline, CDR1 is SGHNT and CDR2 is YYREEE (reference sequence). V shed 4 bases and J shed 0 bases, with 13 bases lying between them. CDR3 length equals 15 residues. The CDR3 DNA is TGTGCCAGCAGCCCGACCCGAGGAGTGAACACTGAAGCTTTCTTT. It yields the protein CASSPTRGVNTEAFF.

As DNA, the CDR3 is TGTGCCAGCAGTGAATCCTCTAGCACAGATACGCAGTATTTT. It specifies CASSESSSTDTQYF. The J gene is TRBJ2-3, the V gene TRBV25-1, with D unclear. In germline, CDR1 is MGHDK, CDR2 SYGVNS. The CDR3 is made up of 14 amino acids. V gave up 1 base and J gave up 0 bases, with 5 bases separating them.

This clone was recorded a few times. CDR3 region: CASSVETEAFF. The CDR3 region has the DNA TGTGCCAGCAGCGTAGAGACAGAAGCTTTCTTT. The genes are TRBV9 and TRBJ1-1; D ambiguous. CDR1 is SGDLS, CDR2 YYNGEE, per germline. The V gene lost 0 bases and the J gene lost 8 bases, with 5 bases spanning the gap. The CDR3 extends over 11 amino acids.

The chain is built from TRBV7-3 and TRBJ1-2, with D possibly being TRBD1 (6 bases). Germline V gene sequence: CDR1 SGHTA, CDR2 FQGTGA. The V and J ends lost 4 bases and 5 bases respectively, with 14 bases between them. This CDR3 spans 14 amino acids. CDR3 in amino acids: CASSSGGGAYGYTF. The CDR3 DNA is TGTGCCAGCAGCTCGGGAGGGGGGGCGTATGGCTACACCTTC.

V and J are TRBV10-3 and TRBJ2-1, with 13 bases fitting TRBD2. This CDR3 is built from 16 residues. CDR1 is ENHRY, CDR2 SYGVKD, per germline. The V gene end was trimmed by 6 bases and the J gene end by 8 bases; junction bases not matched to a gene: 10. This chain's CDR3 is CAIRGLAGEPLDEQFF. CDR3 sequence (DNA): TGTGCCATCAGAGGACTAGCGGGGGAGCCCCTAGATGAGCAGTTCTTC.

V and J are TRBV2 and TRBJ2-3; D is undetermined. Germline CDR1 and CDR2: SNHLY and FYNNEI. Trimming removed 2 bases at V and 0 bases at J, with 12 bases between. This CDR3 region has 16 residues. The CDR3 region has the DNA TGTGCCAGCAGTGAAACGGGCCTATCTAGCACAGATACGCAGTATTTT. Translation: CASSETGLSSTDTQYF.

The chain combines TRBV11-1 with TRBJ1-2, with unresolved D. V was pared by 5 bases and J by 5 bases, with 9 bases between. The CDR3 covers 12 residues. From germline, CDR1 is SGHAT and CDR2 FQDESV (reference sequence). The CDR3 sequence: CASSRDGYGYTF. The CDR3 region has the DNA TGTGCCAGCAGCCGCGACGGGTATGGCTACACCTTC.

The V and J genes are TRBV19 and TRBJ1-3, with 8 bases aligning to TRBD1. The CDR3 extends over 17 amino acids. The germline CDR1 and CDR2 sequences are LNHDA and SQIVND (reference sequence). With V trimmed by 3 bases and J by 0 bases, 7 bases remained unmatched. The CDR3 loop reads CASSIPTGVRSGNTIYF. In nucleotides, the CDR3 is TGTGCCAGTAGTATCCCGACAGGGGTCCGCTCTGGAAACACCATATATTTT. The entire variable domain, with the rest obtained from reference TRBV19 and TRBJ1-3, is as follows: DGGITQSPKYLFRKEGQNVTLSCEQNLNHDAMYWYRQDPGQGLRLIYYSQIVNDFQKGDIAEGYSVSREKKESFPLTVTSAQKNPTAFYLCASSIPTGVRSGNTIYFGEGSWLTVV.

The J gene is TRBJ2-3, the V gene TRBV9, with 10 positions matching TRBD2. This CDR3 comprises 16 residues. J gave up 5 bases and V 0 bases, and 6 bases lay outside the gene matches. Germline-derived CDR1 and CDR2 are SGDLS and YYNGEE. CDR3 amino acids: CASSVGSSGGIDTQYF. As DNA, the CDR3 is TGTGCCAGCAGCGTAGGGTCTAGCGGGGGAATAGATACGCAGTATTTT.

This clone was seen a few times. The chain has TRBV4-1 and TRBJ1-2; tentative D call: TRBD1 (6 bases). In germline, CDR1 is MGHRA, CDR2 YSYEKL. Trimming stripped 1 base from V and 2 bases from J, with 11 bases between. This CDR3 has 15 residues. This chain's CDR3 is CASSQGQQGNYGYTF. In DNA, the CDR3 is TGCGCCAGCAGCCAAGGTCAACAGGGAAACTATGGCTACACCTTC.

This chain connects TRBV6-5 to TRBJ2-7; the D gene is possibly TRBD2 (5 bases). Deletions cut 0 bases from V and 0 bases from J, with 12 bases between. Per the germline V gene, CDR1 is MNHEY and CDR2 is SVGAGI. CDR3 length equals 16 residues. The chain's CDR3 is CASSYSRRRSSYEQYF. CDR3 coding DNA: TGTGCCAGCAGTTACTCGCGCAGGAGGAGCTCCTACGAGCAGTACTTC.

This clone was counted only a few times. V is TRBV6-5 and J is TRBJ2-5; TRBD1 or TRBD2 may be the D gene (5 bases each). The CDR3 is 14 amino acids. Germline CDR1 is MNHEY and CDR2 is SVGAGI. Trimming removed 8 bases at V and 7 bases at J, with 20 bases between. CDR3 residues: CASGTGTPKGTQYF. The CDR3 DNA sequence: TGTGCCAGCGGGACCGGGACCCCTAAGGGGACCCAGTACTTC.

As to this clone: At one end, the junction sequence differs from germline, possibly due to a read error. The CDR3 reads CASSLDTEAFF. The CDR3 DNA reads as TGCGCCAGCAGTTTGGACACTGAAGCTTTCTTT. The rearrangement uses TRBV5-1 and TRBJ1-1; D uncertain. This CDR3 contains 11 residues. Germline CDR1 reads SGHRS; CDR2 reads YFSETQ.

The V and J genes are TRBV10-1 and TRBJ2-1; TRBD1 matches 7 bases. This CDR3 region has 14 residues. Germline-derived CDR1 and CDR2 are WNHNN and SYGVQD (reference sequence). Losses at the gene ends were 4 bases for V and 7 bases for J; bases not matched to a gene: 7. CDR3 in amino acids: CASSAGQAANEQFF. Written as DNA, the CDR3 is TGCGCCAGCAGTGCTGGACAGGCCGCTAATGAGCAGTTCTTC.

The chain uses TRBV11-3 and TRBJ2-2, with TRBD2 matching over 9 bases. CDR3 length: 15 residues. The junction had 4 bases not matched to a gene; V was cut back by 5 bases and J by 3 bases. CDR1 and CDR2 (germline): SGHNT, YENEEA. This CDR3 is CASSDSGGYTGELFF. CDR3 nucleotides: TGTGCCAGCAGCGATAGCGGGGGTTACACCGGGGAGCTGTTTTTT.

CDR3 sequence reads: CASSFQGAHQPQHF. CDR3 sequence (DNA): TGTGCCAGCAGTTTTCAAGGGGCGCATCAGCCCCAGCATTTT. V usage is TRBV27 and J usage is TRBJ1-5; TRBD1 is a possible D gene (5 bases). V was shortened by 3 bases and J by 5 bases, with 11 bases between the two germline ends. The CDR3 has 14 residues. Germline V gene lookup returns CDR1 MNHEY and CDR2 SMNVEV (reference sequence).

There are a few counts of this clone. J is TRBJ2-6 and V is TRBV30, with 9 nucleotides matching TRBD2. This CDR3 has 16 residues. With 2 bases clipped from V and 4 bases from J, the junction kept 6 bases outside the gene matches. The V gene's germline CDR1 is GTSNPN and CDR2 SVGIG (reference sequence). The CDR3 sequence: CAWSPAGGLGANVLTF. For the CDR3, the DNA is TGTGCCTGGAGTCCCGCGGGGGGGCTCGGGGCCAACGTCCTGACTTTC.

This clone was found a few times. The chain couples TRBV10-2 to TRBJ2-7, with 9 positions matching TRBD1. J was trimmed by 7 bases and V by 6 bases; bases with no gene match: 7. Germline V lookup: CDR1 WSHSY, CDR2 SAAADI. The CDR3 is 13 amino acids. CDR3 amino acids: CASRSGTGREQYV. CDR3 in DNA: TGCGCCAGCAGGTCCGGGACAGGGAGGGAGCAGTACGTC.

The chain combines TRBV28 with TRBJ1-2; D is perhaps TRBD1 (5 bases). The CDR3 sequence is 15 residues long. V gave up 4 bases and J gave up 7 bases, with 19 bases separating them. Germline CDR1 and CDR2: MDHEN and SYDVKM. CDR3: CASSSGRANLGGYTF. The DNA of the CDR3 is TGTGCCAGCAGTTCGGGGCGGGCGAACTTGGGTGGCTACACCTTC.

The chain employs TRBV7-2 and TRBJ1-6; possibly TRBD1 for D (6 bases). The germline gives CDR1 SGHTA, CDR2 FQGNSA. V was shortened by 3 bases and J by 4 bases, with 16 bases between the two germline ends. The CDR3 runs 17 residues. DNA of the CDR3: TGTGCCAGCAGCTTGGGAGGGGGAAGAGGGTATAATTCACCCCTCCACTTT. This encodes CASSLGGGRGYNSPLHF. Together with reference TRBV7-2 and TRBJ1-6, the CDR3 gives the full variable domain: GAGVSQSPSNKVTEKGKDVELRCDPISGHTALYWYRQSLGQGLEFLIYFQGNSAPDKSGLPSDRFSAERTGGSVSTLTIQRTQQEDSAVYLCASSLGGGRGYNSPLHFGNGTRLTVT.

The V and J genes are TRBV19 and TRBJ1-3; possible D gene TRBD1, 5 bases. With 3 bases removed from V and 0 bases from J, the gap between germline ends came to 6 bases. The germline CDR1 and CDR2 sequences are LNHDA and SQIVND (reference sequence). The CDR3 runs 14 residues. The CDR3 sequence is CASSMTASGNTIYF. The CDR3 nucleotides are TGTGCCAGTAGTATGACAGCCTCTGGAAACACCATATATTTT.

The chain joins TRBV6-1 to TRBJ2-7, with D uncertain. In germline, CDR1 is MNHNS, CDR2 SASEGT. The CDR3 length is 14 residues. Trimming removed 0 bases from V and 6 bases from J, with 12 bases in between. The CDR3 loop reads CASSEAPGSGEQYV. The DNA of the CDR3 is TGTGCCAGCAGTGAAGCGCCGGGCAGTGGCGAGCAGTACGTC.